The 12 T cell receptor beta chains below come from one sample, sequenced in a study of beta chain features in type 1 diabetes. Since all of the isolated RNA was reverse transcribed, expressed TCRB transcripts were what got sequenced. Sequencing used immunoSEQ multiplex PCR; TCRdb keeps in-frame clones, though not all of them. This table has 350,000 to 400,000 clones, roughly 16% appearing once. The sequencing sample was made of naive CD4+ T cells from blood. These receptors were collected from a woman aged 18-35 years in good health.

In its sample, this clone was seen a few times. The chain carries TRBV4-1 and TRBJ2-1; possibly TRBD2 for D (5 bases). The V gene's germline CDR1 is MGHRA and CDR2 YSYEKL. The V gene lost 2 bases and the J gene lost 2 bases, with 13 bases spanning the gap. The CDR3 covers 16 residues. The CDR3 is CASSQLGLAAYNEQFF. The CDR3 nucleotides read TGCGCCAGCAGCCAACTTGGACTTGCTGCCTACAATGAGCAGTTCTTC.

This clone appeared a few times. This chain uses TRBV6-5 with TRBJ2-1, with TRBD2 matching 8 bases. CDR3 length: 11 amino acids. With 2 bases clipped from V and 13 bases from J, the junction kept 1 base outside the gene matches. The germline gives CDR1 MNHEY, CDR2 SVGAGI. The CDR3 DNA reads TGTGCCAGCAGTTACGGGACTAGACAGTTCTTC. Amino acid sequence: CASSYGTRQFF.

This clone was observed a few times. The chain has TRBV4-2 and TRBJ2-2, with TRBD2 as a possible D gene (6 bases). This CDR3 contains 16 residues. V was trimmed by 0 bases and J by 3 bases, leaving 11 bases between them. Per germline, CDR1 LGHNA and CDR2 YNFKEQ. In DNA form, the CDR3 reads TGTGCCAGCAGCCAAGACAGGGACTGGGACACCGGGGAGCTGTTTTTT. Translated: CASSQDRDWDTGELFF.

Details on this clone: This same CDR3 is encoded by further DNA sequences in the sample. The chain combines TRBV9 with TRBJ2-3; the match to TRBD2 covers 7 bases. The CDR3 covers 15 residues. V was clipped by 0 bases and J by 2 bases; unmatched bases: 3. The V gene's germline CDR1 is SGDLS and CDR2 YYNGEE. Here the CDR3 DNA reads TGTGCCAGCAGCGTAGGGCTAGCGGACACAGATACGCAGTATTTT. This sequence encodes CASSVGLADTDTQYF. Based on the CDR3 plus reference TRBV9 and TRBJ2-3, the full variable domain is DSGVTQTPKHLITATGQRVTLRCSPRSGDLSVYWYQQSLDQGLQFLIQYYNGEERAKGNILERFSAQQFPDLHSELNLSSLELGDSALYFCASSVGLADTDTQYFGPGTRLTVL.

This chain uses TRBV4-1 with TRBJ2-6, with 8 positions matching TRBD1. This CDR3 is 18 amino acids long. The trim removed 1 base at V and 0 bases at J, leaving 5 bases unmatched. CDR1 is MGHRA, CDR2 YSYEKL, per germline. The CDR3 sequence: CASSQGQGPISGANVLTF. The CDR3 DNA reads as TGCGCCAGCAGCCAAGGACAGGGGCCAATCTCTGGGGCCAACGTCCTGACTTTC.

This clone has only a few counts. The gene calls are TRBV18 and TRBJ2-7; a possible D gene is TRBD1 (5 bases). Trimming shortened V by 5 bases and J by 1 base, and 12 bases separated the two germline ends. Per germline, CDR1 KGHSH and CDR2 LQKENI. The CDR3 sequence is 14 residues long. Here the CDR3 DNA reads TGTGCCAGCTCAACAGGCCTAGGATCCTACGAGCAGTACTTC. It encodes CASSTGLGSYEQYF.

This clone was seen more than once but under ten times. The V gene is TRBV7-2, the J gene TRBJ2-5; TRBD2 matches 9 bases. CDR1 is SGHTA and CDR2 is FQGNSA in the germline V gene. The junction had 4 bases not matched to a gene; V was cut back by 5 bases and J by 6 bases. This CDR3 has 13 residues. The CDR3 region is CASSPTSGQTQYF. The CDR3 bases are TGTGCCAGCAGCCCGACTAGCGGACAGACCCAGTACTTC. The full variable domain, in which reference TRBV7-2 and TRBJ2-5 provide the parts outside the CDR3, is GAGVSQSPSNKVTEKGKDVELRCDPISGHTALYWYRQSLGQGLEFLIYFQGNSAPDKSGLPSDRFSAERTGGSVSTLTIQRTQQEDSAVYLCASSPTSGQTQYFGPGTRLLVL.

This sequence joins TRBV20-1 and TRBJ2-7; possibly TRBD2 for D (5 bases). Looked up from germline, CDR1 is DFQATT and CDR2 is SNEGSKA (reference sequence). The CDR3 is 11 residues long. V lost 6 bases and J lost 6, with 12 bases in between. CDR3 protein: CSAREGGEQYF. The DNA of the CDR3 is TGCAGTGCGAGGGAAGGAGGCGAGCAGTACTTC.

The table lists this clone with a few counts. The chain recombines TRBV30 with TRBJ2-2, with D tentatively TRBD2 (6 bases). CDR3 size: 13 residues. Germline V gene sequence: CDR1 GTSNPN, CDR2 SVGIG (reference sequence). Trimming took 8 bases from V and 1 from J, leaving 11 bases between them. CDR3 sequence (DNA): TGTGCCCGCGGGATCCAGAACACCGGGGAGCTGTTTTTT. It codes for CARGIQNTGELFF.

The chain carries TRBV2 and TRBJ2-6; D is undetermined. Germline lookup yields CDR1 SNHLY and CDR2 FYNNEI. The CDR3 spans 13 residues. Trimming left V 7 bases short and J 0 bases short, with 4 bases between. The CDR3 protein is CASTLSGANVLTF. CDR3 DNA: TGTGCCAGCACCCTCTCTGGGGCCAACGTCCTGACTTTC.

The chain joins TRBV6-5 to TRBJ1-3, with 7 bases matching TRBD1. Germline V gives CDR1 MNHEY, CDR2 SVGAGI. V lost 2 bases to trimming and J lost 1 base; unmatched junction nucleotides: 5. This CDR3 spans 16 amino acids. The CDR3, as DNA: TGTGCCAGCAGTTACCTTGACAGGGTATCTGGAAACACCATATATTTT. Its translation is CASSYLDRVSGNTIYF.

This chain links TRBV11-3 with TRBJ2-7, with D tentatively TRBD1 (6 bases). CDR1 is SGHNT and CDR2 is YENEEA in the germline V gene. V was pared by 5 bases and J by 3 bases, with 8 bases between. The CDR3 totals 12 residues. CDR3 sequence: CASSKTGYEQYF. CDR3 nucleotides: TGTGCCAGCAGCAAGACAGGCTACGAGCAGTACTTC.